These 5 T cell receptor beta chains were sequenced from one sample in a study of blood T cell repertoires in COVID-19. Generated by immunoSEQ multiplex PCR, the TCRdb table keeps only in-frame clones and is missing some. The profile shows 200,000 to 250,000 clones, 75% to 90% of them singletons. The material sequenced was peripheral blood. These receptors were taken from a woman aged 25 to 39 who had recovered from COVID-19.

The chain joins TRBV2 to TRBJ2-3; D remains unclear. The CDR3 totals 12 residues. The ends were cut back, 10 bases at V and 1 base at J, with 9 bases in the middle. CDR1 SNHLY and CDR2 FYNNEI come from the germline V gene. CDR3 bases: TGTGCCATTCCCAGTCGCACAGATACGCAGTATTTT. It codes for CAIPSRTDTQYF.

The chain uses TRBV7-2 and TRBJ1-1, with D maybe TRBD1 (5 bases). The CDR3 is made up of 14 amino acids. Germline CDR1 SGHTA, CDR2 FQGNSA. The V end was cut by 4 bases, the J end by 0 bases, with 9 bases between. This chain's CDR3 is CASSWPGMNTEAFF. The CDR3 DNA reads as TGTGCCAGCAGCTGGCCAGGGATGAACACTGAAGCTTTCTTT.

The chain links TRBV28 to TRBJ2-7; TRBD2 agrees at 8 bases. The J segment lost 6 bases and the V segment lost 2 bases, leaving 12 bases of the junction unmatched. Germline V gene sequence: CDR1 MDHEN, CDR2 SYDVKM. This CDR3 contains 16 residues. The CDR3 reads CASSLRLGGGLGEQYF. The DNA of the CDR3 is TGTGCCAGCAGTTTAAGGTTAGGCGGGGGGCTGGGCGAGCAGTACTTC. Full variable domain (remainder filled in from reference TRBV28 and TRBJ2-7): DVKVTQSSRYLVKRTGEKVFLECVQDMDHENMFWYRQDPGLGLRLIYFSYDVKMKEKGDIPEGYSVSREKKERFSLILESASTNQTSMYLCASSLRLGGGLGEQYFGPGTRLTVT.

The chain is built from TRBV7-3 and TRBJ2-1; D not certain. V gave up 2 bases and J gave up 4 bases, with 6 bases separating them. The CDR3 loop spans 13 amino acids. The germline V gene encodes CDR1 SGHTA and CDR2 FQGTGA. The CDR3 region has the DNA TGTGCCAGCAGCTTACAACGGTACAATGAGCAGTTCTTC. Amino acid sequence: CASSLQRYNEQFF.

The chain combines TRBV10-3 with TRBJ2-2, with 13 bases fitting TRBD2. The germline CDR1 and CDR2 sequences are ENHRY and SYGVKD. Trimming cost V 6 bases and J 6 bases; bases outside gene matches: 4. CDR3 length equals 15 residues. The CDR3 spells CAISKTSGGPGELFF. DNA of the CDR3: TGTGCCATCAGCAAGACTAGCGGGGGGCCCGGGGAGCTGTTTTTT.